This T cell receptor (beta chain) appears in the sequencing data of a study of blood T cell repertoires in COVID-19. About the research overall: Material from acute and convalescent COVID-19 was sourced from the United States, Italy and Spain.

Data came from immunoSEQ multiplex PCR; TCRdb stores just in-frame clones and leaves some out. The repertoire holds 300,000 to 450,000 clones, with around 86% as singletons. Germline V lookup: CDR1 MNHEY, CDR2 SVGEGT. V dropped 6 bases and J dropped 6; count of bases not matched to a gene: 4. The CDR3 spans 15 residues. The receptor was derived from a human donor in a cohort sampled during active COVID-19. The specimen was peripheral blood. The chain is built from TRBV6-2 or TRBV6-3 and TRBJ2-1; the match to TRBD2 covers 14 bases. This chain's CDR3 is CASSYGLAGGNEQFF. As DNA, the CDR3 is TGTGCCAGCAGCTATGGACTAGCGGGAGGCAATGAGCAGTTCTTC.